The rows below give T cell receptor beta chains drawn from one sample of a study of cytomegalovirus exposure and HLA in healthy donors. Produced via immunoSEQ multiplex PCR; TCRdb's table is partial and in-frame only. The sample yields approximately 190,000 clones, approximately 88% seen once. Specimen: PBMCs. The receptors come from a boy aged 5-17 years in good health and CMV-seronegative. Both conserved end residues are part of each CDR3. Fields, in order: clone size, D gene, J gene, V gene, CDR3 DNA, CDR3 protein. A D gene is named only where the DNA matches it firmly. For some rows the clone size is stated as once, few or many, or as a class when expanded; others skip it.

clone_size: -
d_call: TRBD2
j_call: TRBJ2-2
v_call: TRBV7-3
cdr3_nt: TGTGCCAGCAGCCAGGGCGGGGGGGTTACCGGGGAGCTGTTTTTT
cdr3_aa: CASSQGGGVTGELFF

clone_size: -
d_call: TRBD1
j_call: TRBJ2-7
v_call: TRBV9
cdr3_nt: TGTGCCAGCAGTGCAAGTTGGGACAGGGTGAGCTCCTACGAGCAGTACTTC
cdr3_aa: CASSASWDRVSSYEQYF

clone_size: -
d_call: -
j_call: TRBJ2-7
v_call: TRBV4-1
cdr3_nt: TGCGCCAGCAGCCAAGAACGGGTTTCCTACGAGCAGTACTTC
cdr3_aa: CASSQERVSYEQYF

clone_size: -
d_call: -
j_call: TRBJ2-7
v_call: TRBV6-6
cdr3_nt: TGTGCCGGCACCCTCGTCCGTAACGGAGGCCAGCAGTACTTC
cdr3_aa: CAGTLVRNGGQQYF

clone_size: -
d_call: TRBD1
j_call: TRBJ2-2
v_call: TRBV7-7
cdr3_nt: TGTGCTAGCAGCTCGGGACAGGGAAACACCGGGGAGCTGTTTTTT
cdr3_aa: CASSSGQGNTGELFF

clone_size: -
d_call: TRBD2
j_call: TRBJ2-7
v_call: TRBV5-1
cdr3_nt: TGCGCCAGCAGCTTGGTCCTAGCGGGGAGCTCCTACGAGCAGTACTTC
cdr3_aa: CASSLVLAGSSYEQYF

clone_size: -
d_call: -
j_call: TRBJ2-5
v_call: TRBV9
cdr3_nt: TGTGCCAGCAGCGAGGGGAAGGGGAAAGAGACCCAGTACTTC
cdr3_aa: CASSEGKGKETQYF

clone_size: few
d_call: TRBD1
j_call: TRBJ2-7
v_call: TRBV18
cdr3_nt: TGTGCCAGCTCCCCATCCGGGACAGGGGCTCGAAGCTCCTACGAGCAGTACTTC
cdr3_aa: CASSPSGTGARSSYEQYF

clone_size: -
d_call: -
j_call: TRBJ1-1
v_call: TRBV11-3
cdr3_nt: TGTGCCAGCAGCCCGAGTGGGGGCCCTGAAGCTTTCTTT
cdr3_aa: CASSPSGGPEAFF

clone_size: -
d_call: -
j_call: TRBJ1-2
v_call: TRBV2
cdr3_nt: TGTGCCAGCAGGGGCAGGGTATTGGGGTCGAGCTACACCTTC
cdr3_aa: CASRGRVLGSSYTF

clone_size: -
d_call: TRBD1
j_call: TRBJ1-4
v_call: TRBV29-1
cdr3_nt: TGCAGCGTTGGACAGGGGGCCTCTGAAAAACTGTTTTTT
cdr3_aa: CSVGQGASEKLFF

clone_size: -
d_call: -
j_call: TRBJ1-6
v_call: TRBV10-3
cdr3_nt: TGTGCCATCAGTTCCCAAAAGAGGCTTAATTCACCCCTCCACTTT
cdr3_aa: CAISSQKRLNSPLHF

clone_size: once
d_call: -
j_call: TRBJ1-5
v_call: TRBV28
cdr3_nt: TGTGCCAGCAGTTCCCGAGGGAACAGGGCGCAAAATCAGCCCCAGCATTTT
cdr3_aa: CASSSRGNRAQNQPQHF

clone_size: -
d_call: TRBD2
j_call: TRBJ2-7
v_call: TRBV27
cdr3_nt: TGTGCCAGCAGTTTATACTTGAGCGGGGCTGCCTACGAGCAGTACTTC
cdr3_aa: CASSLYLSGAAYEQYF

clone_size: few
d_call: -
j_call: TRBJ1-4
v_call: TRBV5-1
cdr3_nt: TGCGCCAGCAGCTTGCCGGAGGGGACAACTAATGAAAAACTGTTTTTT
cdr3_aa: CASSLPEGTTNEKLFF

clone_size: -
d_call: -
j_call: TRBJ1-1
v_call: TRBV28
cdr3_nt: TGTGCCAGCTTGGAGTCGGCGGGATCAAGCACTGAAGCTTTCTTT
cdr3_aa: CASLESAGSSTEAFF

clone_size: once
d_call: -
j_call: TRBJ2-3
v_call: TRBV10-3
cdr3_nt: TGTGCCATCAGCGGTGAAACAGATACGCAGTATTTT
cdr3_aa: CAISGETDTQYF

clone_size: -
d_call: -
j_call: TRBJ1-2
v_call: TRBV5-1
cdr3_nt: TGCGCCAGCAGGGCGGTTGGAGGGGACTATGGCTACACCTTC
cdr3_aa: CASRAVGGDYGYTF

clone_size: -
d_call: -
j_call: TRBJ1-1
v_call: TRBV6-4
cdr3_nt: TGTGCCAGCAGTGAGACAGAAGGTCACACTGAAGCTTTCTTT
cdr3_aa: CASSETEGHTEAFF

clone_size: -
d_call: TRBD2
j_call: TRBJ2-5
v_call: TRBV9
cdr3_nt: TGTGCCAGCAGCCCTCCGGGACTAGCGGGCCAAGAGACCCAGTACTTC
cdr3_aa: CASSPPGLAGQETQYF

clone_size: few
d_call: TRBD1
j_call: TRBJ1-2
v_call: TRBV18
cdr3_nt: TGTGCCAGCTCACAAGGGACAGCCTATAACTATGGCTACACCTTC
cdr3_aa: CASSQGTAYNYGYTF

clone_size: -
d_call: -
j_call: TRBJ1-3
v_call: TRBV7-9
cdr3_nt: TGTGCCAGCAGCTTAGACAGACCTGGAAACACCATATATTTT
cdr3_aa: CASSLDRPGNTIYF

clone_size: -
d_call: -
j_call: TRBJ1-1
v_call: TRBV18
cdr3_nt: TGTGCCAGCTCACCACAAATCGGTGGCACTGAAGCTTTCTTT
cdr3_aa: CASSPQIGGTEAFF

clone_size: -
d_call: -
j_call: TRBJ1-1
v_call: TRBV28
cdr3_nt: TGTGCCAGCAGTTTGCGGAGCACTGAAGCTTTCTTT
cdr3_aa: CASSLRSTEAFF

clone_size: -
d_call: TRBD1
j_call: TRBJ1-5
v_call: TRBV19
cdr3_nt: TGTGCCAGTAGTATCGGGACAGGGCTTCAGCCCCAGCATTTT
cdr3_aa: CASSIGTGLQPQHF

clone_size: -
d_call: TRBD1
j_call: TRBJ2-7
v_call: TRBV13
cdr3_nt: TGTGCCAGCAGCTCTCCGGGACAGGGGTACTACGAGCAGTACTTC
cdr3_aa: CASSSPGQGYYEQYF

clone_size: few
d_call: TRBD1
j_call: TRBJ1-4
v_call: TRBV10-3
cdr3_nt: TGTGCCATCAGTGAAGGATTGAGGACAGGGGATCGGTTTACTGAAAAACTGTTTTTT
cdr3_aa: CAISEGLRTGDRFTEKLFF

clone_size: -
d_call: TRBD1
j_call: TRBJ1-1
v_call: TRBV13
cdr3_nt: TGTGCCAGCAGCTCCGGGACAGAGAGAGGCCGTAACACTGAAGCTTTCTTT
cdr3_aa: CASSSGTERGRNTEAFF

clone_size: -
d_call: -
j_call: TRBJ1-2
v_call: TRBV5-6
cdr3_nt: TGTGCCAGCACCCCGGGGCCTTTCGCGGGGGGCTACACCTTC
cdr3_aa: CASTPGPFAGGYTF

clone_size: -
d_call: TRBD1
j_call: TRBJ1-2
v_call: TRBV4-1
cdr3_nt: TGCGCCAGCAGCCACACCGGGACAGGGGTCCCGGGAGGCTACACCTTC
cdr3_aa: CASSHTGTGVPGGYTF

clone_size: -
d_call: -
j_call: TRBJ1-1
v_call: TRBV5-6
cdr3_nt: TGTGCCAGCAGCTTGGGTGCAGGACAGACTGAAGCTTTCTTT
cdr3_aa: CASSLGAGQTEAFF

clone_size: -
d_call: TRBD1
j_call: TRBJ1-2
v_call: TRBV2
cdr3_nt: TGTGCCAGCAGTGAAAGCCGGGCAGGGGGCTATGGCTACACCTTC
cdr3_aa: CASSESRAGGYGYTF

clone_size: -
d_call: TRBD1
j_call: TRBJ2-7
v_call: TRBV19
cdr3_nt: TGTGCCAGTAGTATAGCGAGGGGGCAGGACGAGCAGTACTTC
cdr3_aa: CASSIARGQDEQYF

clone_size: -
d_call: TRBD2
j_call: TRBJ2-1
v_call: TRBV6-5
cdr3_nt: TGTGCCAGCAGTTATCTCGGGAGGGACGGTGAGCAGTTCTTC
cdr3_aa: CASSYLGRDGEQFF

clone_size: -
d_call: TRBD2
j_call: TRBJ2-7
v_call: TRBV6-6
cdr3_nt: TGTGCCAGCAGTTACGTAACTAGCGGATTATCCTACGAGCAGTACTTC
cdr3_aa: CASSYVTSGLSYEQYF

clone_size: once
d_call: -
j_call: TRBJ2-5
v_call: TRBV9
cdr3_nt: TGTGCCAGCAGTCCGGGGCAGGGGCGCGGAGAGACCCAGTACTTC
cdr3_aa: CASSPGQGRGETQYF

clone_size: once
d_call: TRBD1
j_call: TRBJ1-2
v_call: TRBV5-4
cdr3_nt: TGTGCCAGCAGCGGCGACAGGGAAGGCTACACCTTC
cdr3_aa: CASSGDREGYTF

clone_size: -
d_call: -
j_call: TRBJ1-6
v_call: TRBV7-2
cdr3_nt: TGTGCCAGTTCGAATTTATTTGAGTATTCACCCCTCCACTTT
cdr3_aa: CASSNLFEYSPLHF

clone_size: -
d_call: TRBD2
j_call: TRBJ2-1
v_call: TRBV28
cdr3_nt: TGTGCCAGCAGTTTTGTGGACCGGGGGGGTCGACGGGATGAGCAGTTCTTC
cdr3_aa: CASSFVDRGGRRDEQFF

clone_size: -
d_call: -
j_call: TRBJ2-1
v_call: TRBV11-3
cdr3_nt: TGTGCCAGCAGCTTCACACGGGTTAGCGCGAATCACTACAATGAGCAGTTCTTC
cdr3_aa: CASSFTRVSANHYNEQFF

clone_size: -
d_call: TRBD1
j_call: TRBJ2-7
v_call: TRBV28
cdr3_nt: TGTGCCAGCAGTTTAAGTCCAGGGGGCTACGAGCAGTACTTC
cdr3_aa: CASSLSPGGYEQYF

clone_size: -
d_call: -
j_call: TRBJ1-2
v_call: TRBV7-2
cdr3_nt: TGTGCCAGCAGCTTCGGGGGGGGCAGGGCAGCAGTCGGCTACACCTTC
cdr3_aa: CASSFGGGRAAVGYTF

clone_size: -
d_call: -
j_call: TRBJ1-2
v_call: TRBV27
cdr3_nt: TGTGCCAGCAGTTTAACGGCTAACTATGGCTACACCTTC
cdr3_aa: CASSLTANYGYTF

clone_size: once
d_call: TRBD1
j_call: TRBJ2-6
v_call: TRBV18
cdr3_nt: TGTGCCAGCTCACCAATGACAGGGGCTGGGGCCAACGTCCTGACTTTC
cdr3_aa: CASSPMTGAGANVLTF

clone_size: -
d_call: -
j_call: TRBJ2-7
v_call: TRBV27
cdr3_nt: TGTGCCAGCAGTTATCAGGGGAGTGGCTACGAGCAGTACTTC
cdr3_aa: CASSYQGSGYEQYF

clone_size: -
d_call: TRBD2
j_call: TRBJ2-3
v_call: TRBV27
cdr3_nt: TGTGCCAGCAGTGACCCGACTAGCGGGAGAATTACGCAGTATTTT
cdr3_aa: CASSDPTSGRITQYF

clone_size: few
d_call: -
j_call: TRBJ1-4
v_call: TRBV15
cdr3_nt: TGTGCCACCAGCAGAGGCGGGGAAAATGAAAAACTGTTTTTT
cdr3_aa: CATSRGGENEKLFF

clone_size: -
d_call: TRBD2
j_call: TRBJ2-7
v_call: TRBV27
cdr3_nt: TGTGCCAGCAGTCCCCTCCCGACTAGCGGGAGGGCCTACGAGCAGTACTTC
cdr3_aa: CASSPLPTSGRAYEQYF